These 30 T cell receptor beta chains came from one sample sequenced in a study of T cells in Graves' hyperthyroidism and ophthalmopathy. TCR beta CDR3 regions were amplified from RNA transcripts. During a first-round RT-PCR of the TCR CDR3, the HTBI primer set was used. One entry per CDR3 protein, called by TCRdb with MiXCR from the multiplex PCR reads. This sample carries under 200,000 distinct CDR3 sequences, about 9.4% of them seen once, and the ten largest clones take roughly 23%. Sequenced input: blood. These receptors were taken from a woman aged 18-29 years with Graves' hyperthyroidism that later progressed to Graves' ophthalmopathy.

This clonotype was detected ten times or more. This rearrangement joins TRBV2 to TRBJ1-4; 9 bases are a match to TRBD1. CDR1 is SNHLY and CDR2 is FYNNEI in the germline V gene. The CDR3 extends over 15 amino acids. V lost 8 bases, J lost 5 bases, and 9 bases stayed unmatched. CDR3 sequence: CASRARTGENEKLFF. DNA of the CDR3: TGTGCCAGCCGGGCTAGGACAGGGGAGAATGAAAAACTGTTTTTT.

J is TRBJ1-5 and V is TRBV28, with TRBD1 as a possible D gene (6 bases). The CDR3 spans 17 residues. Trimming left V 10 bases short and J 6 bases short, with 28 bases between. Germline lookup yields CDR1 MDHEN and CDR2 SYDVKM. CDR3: CATSRVQGRARGQPQHF. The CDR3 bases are TGTGCCACCTCGAGGGTACAGGGTAGGGCAAGGGGTCAGCCCCAGCATTTT.

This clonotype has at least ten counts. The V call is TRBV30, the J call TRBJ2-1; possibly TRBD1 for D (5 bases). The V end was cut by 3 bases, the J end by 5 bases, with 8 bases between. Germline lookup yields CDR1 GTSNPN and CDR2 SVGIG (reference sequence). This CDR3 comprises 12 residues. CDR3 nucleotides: TGTGCCTGGAGCGACAGAAACAATGAGCAGTTCTTC. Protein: CAWSDRNNEQFF.

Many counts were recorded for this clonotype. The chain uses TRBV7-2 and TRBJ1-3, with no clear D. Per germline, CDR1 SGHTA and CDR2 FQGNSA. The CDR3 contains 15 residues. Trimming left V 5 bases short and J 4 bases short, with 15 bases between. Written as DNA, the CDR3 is TGTGCCAGCAGCAATTTTATGCAGCCGGGAAACACCATATATTTT. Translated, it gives CASSNFMQPGNTIYF.

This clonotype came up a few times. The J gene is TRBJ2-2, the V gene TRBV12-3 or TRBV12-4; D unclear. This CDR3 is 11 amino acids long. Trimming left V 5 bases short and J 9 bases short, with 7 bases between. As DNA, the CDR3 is TGTGCCAGCAGTCGATACTGGGAGCTGTTTTTT. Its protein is CASSRYWELFF.

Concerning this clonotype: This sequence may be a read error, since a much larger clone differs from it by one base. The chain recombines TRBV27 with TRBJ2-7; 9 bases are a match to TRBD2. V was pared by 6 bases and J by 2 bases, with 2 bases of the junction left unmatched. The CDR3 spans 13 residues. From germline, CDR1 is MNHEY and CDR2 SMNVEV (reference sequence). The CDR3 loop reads CASSAGGAYEQYF. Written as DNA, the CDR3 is TGTGCCAGCAGCGCGGGGGGGGCCTACGAGCAGTACTTC.

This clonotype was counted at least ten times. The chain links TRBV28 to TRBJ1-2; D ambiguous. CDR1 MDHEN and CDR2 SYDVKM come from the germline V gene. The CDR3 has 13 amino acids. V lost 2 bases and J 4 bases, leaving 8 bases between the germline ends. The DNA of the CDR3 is TGTGCCAGCAGTTTACAGCGAAGCTATGGCTACACCTTC. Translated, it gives CASSLQRSYGYTF.

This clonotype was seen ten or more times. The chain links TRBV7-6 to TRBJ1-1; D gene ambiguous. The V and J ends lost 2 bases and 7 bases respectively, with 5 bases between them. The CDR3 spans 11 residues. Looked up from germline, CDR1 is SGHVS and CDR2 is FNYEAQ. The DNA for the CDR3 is TGTGCCAGCAGCTTACTCGGTGAAGCTTTCTTT. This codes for CASSLLGEAFF.

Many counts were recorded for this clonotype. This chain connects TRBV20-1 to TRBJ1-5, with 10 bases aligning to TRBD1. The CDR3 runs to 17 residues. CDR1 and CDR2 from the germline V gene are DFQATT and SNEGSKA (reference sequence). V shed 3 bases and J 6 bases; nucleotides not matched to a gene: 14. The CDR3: CSASRKILGDRGQPQHF. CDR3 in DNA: TGCAGTGCTAGTAGAAAGATTCTGGGGGACAGGGGTCAGCCCCAGCATTTT.

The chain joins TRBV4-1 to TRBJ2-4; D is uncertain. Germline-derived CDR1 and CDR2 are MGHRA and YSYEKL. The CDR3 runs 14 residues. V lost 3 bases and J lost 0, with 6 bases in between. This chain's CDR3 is CASSHAIAKNIQYF. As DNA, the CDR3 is TGCGCCAGCAGCCACGCGATAGCCAAAAACATTCAGTACTTC.

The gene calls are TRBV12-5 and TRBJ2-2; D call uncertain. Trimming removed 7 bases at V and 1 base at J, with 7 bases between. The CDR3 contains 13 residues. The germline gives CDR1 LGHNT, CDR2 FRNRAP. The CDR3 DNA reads TGTGCTAGTGCAAGGAGGAACACCGGGGAGCTGTTTTTT. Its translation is CASARRNTGELFF.

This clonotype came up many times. The CDR3 DNA sequence: TGTGCCAGCAGCTTAGGGACTAGCGGGTCCCAAAACATTCAGTACTTC. It encodes CASSLGTSGSQNIQYF. V is TRBV7-6 and J is TRBJ2-4, with 11 nucleotides matching TRBD2. V lost 1 base, J lost 5 bases, and 4 bases stayed unmatched. This CDR3 region has 16 residues. Germline CDR1 is SGHVS and CDR2 is FNYEAQ.

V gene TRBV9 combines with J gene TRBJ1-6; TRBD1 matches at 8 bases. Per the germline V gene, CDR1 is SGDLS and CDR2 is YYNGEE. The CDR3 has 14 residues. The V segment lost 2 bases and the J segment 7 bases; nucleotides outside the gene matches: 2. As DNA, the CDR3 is TGTGCCAGCAGCGTCCGGACAGGGAATTCACCCCTCCACTTT. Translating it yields CASSVRTGNSPLHF.

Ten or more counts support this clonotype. The CDR3 nucleotides read TGCGCCAGCAGTGAGTCCCGACTAGCGGGATACACAGATACGCAGTATTTT. Amino acids: CASSESRLAGYTDTQYF. The rearrangement joins TRBV10-1 to TRBJ2-3, with TRBD2 matching 11 bases. Trimming cost V 0 bases and J 2 bases; bases outside gene matches: 4. The CDR3 has 17 amino acids. Germline V gene lookup returns CDR1 WNHNN and CDR2 SYGVQD (reference sequence).

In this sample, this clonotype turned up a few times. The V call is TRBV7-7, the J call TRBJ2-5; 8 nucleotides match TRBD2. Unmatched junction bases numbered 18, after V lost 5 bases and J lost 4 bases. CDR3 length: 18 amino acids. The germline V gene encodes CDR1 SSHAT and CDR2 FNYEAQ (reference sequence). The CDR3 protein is CASSPRPAGSGVSETQYF. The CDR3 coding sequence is TGTGCCAGCAGCCCAAGGCCGGCGGGTAGCGGGGTATCAGAGACCCAGTACTTC.

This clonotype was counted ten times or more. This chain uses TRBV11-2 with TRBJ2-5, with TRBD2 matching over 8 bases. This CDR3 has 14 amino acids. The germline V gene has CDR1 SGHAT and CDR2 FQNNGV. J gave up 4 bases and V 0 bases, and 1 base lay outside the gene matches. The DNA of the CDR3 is TGTGCCAGCAGCTTAGATCTAGCGGGAGAGACCCAGTACTTC. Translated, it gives CASSLDLAGETQYF.

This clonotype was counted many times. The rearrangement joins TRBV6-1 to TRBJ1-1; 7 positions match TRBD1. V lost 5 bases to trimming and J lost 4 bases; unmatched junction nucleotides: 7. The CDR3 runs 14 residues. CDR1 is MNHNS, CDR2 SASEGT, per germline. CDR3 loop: CASSMTGWGTEAFF. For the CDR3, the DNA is TGTGCCAGCAGTATGACAGGGTGGGGCACTGAAGCTTTCTTT.

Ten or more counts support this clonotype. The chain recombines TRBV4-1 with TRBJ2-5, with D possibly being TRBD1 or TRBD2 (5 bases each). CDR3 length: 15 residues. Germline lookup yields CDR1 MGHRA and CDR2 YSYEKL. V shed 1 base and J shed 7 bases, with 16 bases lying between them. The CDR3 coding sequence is TGCGCCAGCAGCCAAGGGGGGTTAGGAGTTGGGACCCAGTACTTC. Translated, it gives CASSQGGLGVGTQYF.

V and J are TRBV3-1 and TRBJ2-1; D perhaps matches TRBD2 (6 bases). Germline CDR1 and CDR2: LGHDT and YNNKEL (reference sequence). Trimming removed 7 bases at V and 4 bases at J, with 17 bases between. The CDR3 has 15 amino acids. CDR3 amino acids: CASTSWGDLYNEQFF. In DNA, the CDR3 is TGTGCCAGCACATCCTGGGGGGACTTGTACAATGAGCAGTTCTTC.

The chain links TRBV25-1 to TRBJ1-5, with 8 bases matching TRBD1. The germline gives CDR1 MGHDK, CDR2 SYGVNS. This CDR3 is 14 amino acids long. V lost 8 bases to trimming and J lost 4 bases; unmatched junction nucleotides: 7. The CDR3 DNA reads TGTGCCAGCGCCGCCGGGACAGGTAATCAGCCCCAGCATTTT. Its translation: CASAAGTGNQPQHF.

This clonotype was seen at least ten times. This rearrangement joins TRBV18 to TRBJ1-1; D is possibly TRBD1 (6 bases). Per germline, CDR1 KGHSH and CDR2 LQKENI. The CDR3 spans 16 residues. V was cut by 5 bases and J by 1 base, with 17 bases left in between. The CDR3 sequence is CASSYTGTPKNTEAFF. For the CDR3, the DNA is TGTGCCAGCTCATACACCGGGACACCGAAGAACACTGAAGCTTTCTTT.

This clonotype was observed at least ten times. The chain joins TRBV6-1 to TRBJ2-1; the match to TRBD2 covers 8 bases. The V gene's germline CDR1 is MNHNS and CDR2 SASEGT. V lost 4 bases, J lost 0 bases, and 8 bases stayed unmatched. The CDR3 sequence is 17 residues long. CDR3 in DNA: TGTGCCAGCAGTGTGAAACTAGCGGCGAGCTCCTACAATGAGCAGTTCTTC. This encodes CASSVKLAASSYNEQFF.

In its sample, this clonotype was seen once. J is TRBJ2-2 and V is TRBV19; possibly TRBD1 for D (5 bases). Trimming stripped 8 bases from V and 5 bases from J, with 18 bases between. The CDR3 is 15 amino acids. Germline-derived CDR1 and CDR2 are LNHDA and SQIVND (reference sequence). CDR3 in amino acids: CASRPHSGATGELFF. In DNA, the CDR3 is TGTGCCAGTCGTCCCCATAGTGGGGCAACCGGGGAGCTGTTTTTT.

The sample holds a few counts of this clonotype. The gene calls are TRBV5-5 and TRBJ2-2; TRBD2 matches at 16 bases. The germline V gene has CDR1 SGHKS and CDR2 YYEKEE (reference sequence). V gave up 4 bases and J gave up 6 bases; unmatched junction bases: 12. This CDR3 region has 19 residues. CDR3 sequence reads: CASSGAGTSGRGIAGELFF. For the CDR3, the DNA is TGTGCCAGCAGCGGGGCCGGGACTAGCGGGAGGGGGATCGCCGGGGAGCTGTTTTTT.

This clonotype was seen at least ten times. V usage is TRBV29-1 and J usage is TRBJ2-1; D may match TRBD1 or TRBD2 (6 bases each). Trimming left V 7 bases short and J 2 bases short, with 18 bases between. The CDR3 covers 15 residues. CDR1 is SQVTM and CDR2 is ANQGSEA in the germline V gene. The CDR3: CSGKGGSWAYNEQFF. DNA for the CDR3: TGCAGCGGCAAAGGGGGGAGTTGGGCCTACAATGAGCAGTTCTTC.

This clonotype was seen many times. In DNA form, the CDR3 reads TGTGCCAGCAGTGGAAAGCAGGGTGGTACTGAAGCTTTCTTT. As protein: CASSGKQGGTEAFF. The chain links TRBV12-3 or TRBV12-4 to TRBJ1-1; possible D gene TRBD1, 5 bases. Trimming cost V 5 bases and J 5 bases, with 15 bases left between them. The CDR3 loop spans 14 amino acids.

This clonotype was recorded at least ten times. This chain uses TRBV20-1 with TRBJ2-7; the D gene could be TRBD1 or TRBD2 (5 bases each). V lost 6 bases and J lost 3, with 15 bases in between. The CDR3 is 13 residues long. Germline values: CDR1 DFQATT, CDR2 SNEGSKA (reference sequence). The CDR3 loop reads CSALGTQVYEQYF. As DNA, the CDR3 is TGCAGTGCGCTCGGGACCCAGGTCTACGAGCAGTACTTC.

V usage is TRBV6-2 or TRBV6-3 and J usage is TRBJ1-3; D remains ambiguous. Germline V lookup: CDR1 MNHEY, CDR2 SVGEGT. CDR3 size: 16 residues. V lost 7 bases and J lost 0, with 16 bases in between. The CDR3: CASTTERGYSGNTIYF. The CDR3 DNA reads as TGTGCCAGCACCACAGAGAGAGGTTACTCTGGAAACACCATATATTTT.

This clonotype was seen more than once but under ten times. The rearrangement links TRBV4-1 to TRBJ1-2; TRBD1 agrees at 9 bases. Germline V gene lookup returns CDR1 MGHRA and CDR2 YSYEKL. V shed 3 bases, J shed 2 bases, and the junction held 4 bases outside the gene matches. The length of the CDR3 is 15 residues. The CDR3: CASSQPGTGNYGYTF. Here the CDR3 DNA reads TGCGCCAGCAGCCAGCCAGGGACAGGGAACTATGGCTACACCTTC.

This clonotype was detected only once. The CDR3 nucleotides read TGTGCCAGTAGTATTTGGACAGGGGGGGATTCACCCCTCCACTTT. Protein: CASSIWTGGDSPLHF. V and J are TRBV19 and TRBJ1-6, with 10 bases matching TRBD1. This CDR3 has 15 amino acids. Per germline, CDR1 LNHDA and CDR2 SQIVND (reference sequence). V shed 3 bases and J 8 bases; nucleotides not matched to a gene: 4.